The 22 T cell receptor beta chains reported below all come from one sample, sequenced in a study of circulating and synovial CD4+ cells in juvenile arthritis (dated by TCRdb to the mid-2010s). The library came from the immunoSEQ multiplex PCR assay. The immuneACCESS repertoire file appears here via TCRdb, limited to in-frame rearrangements. These files lack a portion of the clones; in checked studies, under half of the deficit traces to unresolved V genes, and the cause of the others is not known. The table for this sample lists about 33,000 clones; 90% to 95% of them were counted only once. Jointly, the top ten make up around 0.7% of the sample. The source material was CD4+ T cells from blood. The receptors originated from a human donor with juvenile idiopathic arthritis.

The chain employs TRBV9 and TRBJ2-1, with D maybe TRBD2 (5 bases). This CDR3 has 14 amino acids. Trimming cost V 2 bases and J 2 bases, with 8 bases left between them. CDR1 and CDR2 (germline): SGDLS, YYNGEE. CDR3 sequence reads: CASSVAGTYNEQFF. The DNA for the CDR3 is TGTGCCAGCAGCGTTGCGGGTACCTACAATGAGCAGTTCTTC.

The V call is TRBV10-1, the J call TRBJ1-4; 8 nucleotides line up with TRBD1. Trimming removed 3 bases from V and 8 bases from J; junction bases left unmatched: 5. The CDR3 extends over 14 amino acids. Looked up from germline, CDR1 is WNHNN and CDR2 is SYGVQD (reference sequence). In DNA form, the CDR3 reads TGCGCCAGCAGTGATGGACAGGGAGGGGAAAAACTGTTTTTT. Its translation: CASSDGQGGEKLFF.

This chain connects TRBV28 to TRBJ1-2; tentative D call: TRBD1 (5 bases). Trimming took off 6 bases at V and 5 bases at J, with 22 bases between the two ends. Per the germline V gene, CDR1 is MDHEN and CDR2 is SYDVKM. The CDR3 is 16 amino acids. CDR3 in amino acids: CASRPTGTARGYGYTF. CDR3 nucleotides: TGTGCCAGCAGGCCTACCGGGACTGCAAGAGGGTATGGCTACACCTTC.

The V and J genes are TRBV28 and TRBJ2-7, with 11 bases identical to TRBD2. With V trimmed by 5 bases and J by 2 bases, 5 bases remained unmatched. The CDR3 covers 15 residues. CDR1 and CDR2 (germline): MDHEN, SYDVKM. In DNA, the CDR3 is TGTGCCAGCAGTACCAGACTAGCGGGGACCTACGAGCAGTACTTC. Protein: CASSTRLAGTYEQYF. Drawing the rest from reference TRBV28 and TRBJ2-7, the complete variable domain is DVKVTQSSRYLVKRTGEKVFLECVQDMDHENMFWYRQDPGLGLRLIYFSYDVKMKEKGDIPEGYSVSREKKERFSLILESASTNQTSMYLCASSTRLAGTYEQYFGPGTRLTVT.

This chain joins TRBV29-1 and TRBJ1-2; a weak D match, TRBD1 (5 bases). The CDR3 extends over 12 amino acids. The V gene lost 5 bases and the J gene lost 2 bases, with 9 bases spanning the gap. The germline CDR1 and CDR2 sequences are SQVTM and ANQGSEA. The CDR3, as DNA: TGCAGCGTTTTTTCAGGGAACTATGGCTACACCTTC. Protein sequence: CSVFSGNYGYTF.

The genes are TRBV7-2 and TRBJ2-6, with 8 nucleotides matching TRBD1. J was trimmed by 4 bases and V by 7 bases; bases with no gene match: 6. The CDR3 is 15 residues long. Germline CDR1 SGHTA, CDR2 FQGNSA. CDR3 nucleotide sequence: TGTGCCAGCAACCCTCAGGGGGCGGGGGCCAACGTCCTGACTTTC. It is translated as CASNPQGAGANVLTF.

In its sample, this clone was seen once. V usage is TRBV7-9 and J usage is TRBJ1-4, with a tentative D call TRBD1 (5 bases). Trimming took off 5 bases at V and 5 bases at J, with 12 bases between the two ends. This CDR3 is built from 14 residues. Germline CDR1 SEHNR, CDR2 FQNEAQ (reference sequence). The CDR3 loop reads CASSDFRENEKLFF. CDR3 DNA sequence: TGTGCCAGCAGCGACTTCAGGGAAAATGAAAAACTGTTTTTT.

The V gene is TRBV6-5, the J gene TRBJ2-7; 12 positions agree with TRBD1. The CDR3 covers 13 residues. Germline lookup yields CDR1 MNHEY and CDR2 SVGAGI. V shed 2 bases and J 9 bases; nucleotides not matched to a gene: 2. The CDR3 nucleotides read TGTGCCAGCAGTTACCGGGACAGGGGGCCGCAGTACTTC. This gives the protein CASSYRDRGPQYF.

V gene TRBV9 combines with J gene TRBJ2-1, with 16 bases matching TRBD2. The V and J ends lost 4 bases and 1 base, in that order; junction bases with no gene match: 11. The germline V gene has CDR1 SGDLS and CDR2 YYNGEE. CDR3 length: 20 residues. CDR3 in DNA: TGTGCCAGCAGCCCCCGTCCGGGACTAGCGGGGGGGTCATCCTACAATGAGCAGTTCTTC. Protein sequence: CASSPRPGLAGGSSYNEQFF.

The chain links TRBV7-3 to TRBJ2-7; D not resolved. The CDR3 runs 14 residues. The germline gives CDR1 SGHTA, CDR2 FQGTGA. The V end lost 0 bases, the J end lost 7 bases, and 13 bases lay between the germline ends. In nucleotides, the CDR3 is TGTGCCAGCAGCTTAACAGGTTCAGCGTGGGAGCAGTACTTC. Translating gives CASSLTGSAWEQYF. The full variable domain, rest sourced from reference TRBV7-3 and TRBJ2-7, is GAGVSQTPSNKVTEKGKYVELRCDPISGHTALYWYRQSLGQGPEFLIYFQGTGAADDSGLPNDRFFAVRPEGSVSTLKIQRTERGDSAVYLCASSLTGSAWEQYFGPGTRLTVT.

The gene calls are TRBV6-6 and TRBJ2-3, with TRBD2 matching 8 bases. This CDR3 contains 14 residues. Per germline, CDR1 MNHNY and CDR2 SVGAGI (reference sequence). With 6 bases clipped from V and 4 bases from J, the junction kept 6 bases outside the gene matches. CDR3 loop: CASRSGGVADTQYF. The CDR3 DNA is TGTGCCAGCAGATCGGGGGGGGTCGCAGATACGCAGTATTTT.

The chain couples TRBV28 to TRBJ2-5; D is possibly TRBD2 (6 bases). The CDR3 contains 17 residues. Germline V gives CDR1 MDHEN, CDR2 SYDVKM. V lost 5 bases and J lost 5, with 24 bases in between. Here the CDR3 reads CASSAGTWGRDSETQYF. The CDR3, as DNA: TGTGCCAGCAGTGCCGGGACGTGGGGTCGGGACTCTGAGACCCAGTACTTC.

This sequence joins TRBV6-5 and TRBJ2-7, with 7 bases identical to TRBD2. The J segment lost 3 bases and the V segment lost 0 bases, leaving 5 bases of the junction unmatched. Germline lookup yields CDR1 MNHEY and CDR2 SVGAGI. There are 15 residues in the CDR3. CDR3 nucleotide sequence: TGTGCCAGCAGTTACTCATGGGAGCGGGGCTACGAGCAGTACTTC. Residues: CASSYSWERGYEQYF.

This rearrangement joins TRBV5-1 to TRBJ2-5; 8 positions match TRBD1. The CDR3 length is 14 residues. Looked up from germline, CDR1 is SGHRS and CDR2 is YFSETQ. With 7 bases clipped from V and 5 bases from J, the junction kept 10 bases outside the gene matches. CDR3 DNA: TGCGCCAGCGGGCGGGCAGGGGGCAAGGAGACCCAGTACTTC. Protein: CASGRAGGKETQYF. The full variable domain, with the rest looked up from reference TRBV5-1 and TRBJ2-5, is KAGVTQTPRYLIKTRGQQVTLSCSPISGHRSVSWYQQTPGQGLQFLFEYFSETQRNKGNFPGRFSGRQFSNSRSEMNVSTLELGDSALYLCASGRAGGKETQYFGPGTRLLVL.

The rearrangement joins TRBV4-3 to TRBJ2-3, with 9 bases aligning to TRBD2. Germline V gene lookup returns CDR1 LGHNA and CDR2 YSLEER. This CDR3 contains 17 residues. V dropped 0 bases and J dropped 1; count of bases not matched to a gene: 5. CDR3 sequence: CASSQDLGGGGTDTQYF. Written as DNA, the CDR3 is TGCGCCAGCAGCCAAGATCTCGGCGGGGGGGGCACAGATACGCAGTATTTT.

The chain combines TRBV5-1 with TRBJ2-6, with TRBD1 matching over 7 bases. Germline CDR1 is SGHRS and CDR2 is YFSETQ. CDR3 size: 15 residues. The V and J ends lost 4 bases and 2 bases, in that order; junction bases with no gene match: 3. Written as DNA, the CDR3 is TGCGCCAGCAGCAGGGACAGCCCTGGGGCCAACGTCCTGACTTTC. This sequence encodes CASSRDSPGANVLTF.

This rearrangement joins TRBV18 to TRBJ2-4; possibly TRBD2 for D (5 bases). Deletions cut 3 bases from V and 0 bases from J, with 9 bases between. The CDR3 spans 15 residues. In germline, CDR1 is KGHSH, CDR2 LQKENI. CDR3 loop: CASSPSGLAKNIQYF. CDR3 in DNA: TGTGCCAGCTCACCGTCCGGACTAGCCAAAAACATTCAGTACTTC. Using reference TRBV18 and TRBJ2-4 for the parts outside the CDR3, the full variable domain is NAGVMQNPRHLVRRRGQEARLRCSPMKGHSHVYWYRQLPEEGLKFMVYLQKENIIDESGMPKERFSAEFPKEGPSILRIQQVVRGDSAAYFCASSPSGLAKNIQYFGAGTRLSVL.

This clone was seen only a few times. The chain is built from TRBV5-4 and TRBJ1-2; possibly TRBD1 for D (5 bases). The V gene's germline CDR1 is SGHNT and CDR2 YYREEE (reference sequence). Deletions cut 2 bases from V and 2 bases from J, with 7 bases between. There are 13 residues in the CDR3. This CDR3 reads CASSLSGNYGYTF. The CDR3 coding sequence is TGTGCCAGCAGCTTATCAGGGAACTATGGCTACACCTTC.

Here the CDR3 DNA reads TGCGCCAGCACCGACGGACAGGGGGCTGGCGAGCAGTACTTC. Residues: CASTDGQGAGEQYF. This chain links TRBV10-1 with TRBJ2-7; 11 nucleotides align to TRBD1. V was clipped by 7 bases and J by 6 bases; unmatched bases: 8. In germline, CDR1 is WNHNN, CDR2 SYGVQD (reference sequence). The CDR3 consists of 14 residues.

Points on this clone: Other DNA sequences in the sample encode the same CDR3. The chain couples TRBV6-5 to TRBJ1-6; weak D call: TRBD1 (6 bases). This CDR3 has 16 amino acids. From germline, CDR1 is MNHEY and CDR2 SVGAGI. The V and J ends lost 2 bases and 5 bases respectively, with 13 bases between them. For the CDR3, the DNA is TGTGCCAGCAGTTACCGCGGGGGCAAGAATAATTCACCCCTCCACTTT. Translation: CASSYRGGKNNSPLHF.

The chain combines TRBV4-1 with TRBJ1-2, with TRBD1 identical over 7 bases. In germline, CDR1 is MGHRA, CDR2 YSYEKL. The CDR3 spans 16 residues. V gave up 4 bases and J gave up 4 bases; unmatched junction bases: 12. This chain's CDR3 is CASSPYWDSFRYGYTF. The DNA of the CDR3 is TGCGCCAGCAGCCCATACTGGGACAGCTTCCGCTATGGCTACACCTTC.

The genes are TRBV10-3 and TRBJ2-7; 8 nucleotides match TRBD2. Germline loops: CDR1 ENHRY, CDR2 SYGVKD. The CDR3 runs 15 residues. Germline trimming cut 11 bases from V and 2 bases from J; bases unmatched to any gene: 14. The CDR3 DNA follows: TGTGCCTCTACCGTCGAGCGGGGGACGACCTACGAGCAGTACTTC. This gives the protein CASTVERGTTYEQYF.